This is a list of T cell receptor beta chains from one sample in a study of T cell responses to AZD1222 COVID-19 vaccine. Only in-frame clones appear in the TCRdb table, and some are missing; sequencing was by immunoSEQ multiplex PCR. This table holds 65,000 to 85,000 clones, about 91% found once. Source: peripheral blood, taken 28 days after the second dose of the MenACWY control vaccine. These receptors came from an adult who received the MenACWY meningococcal vaccine as a control. Each CDR3 is given with its conserved first and last residue. Fields, in order: V gene, CDR3 protein.

v_gene: TRBV2; CDR3aa: CASSDWGGGETQYF
v_gene: TRBV6-5; CDR3aa: CASSYSSQGRSPLHF
v_gene: TRBV2; CDR3aa: CASSSHLDLGNSPLHF
v_gene: TRBV27; CDR3aa: CASSLDRVVQPQHF
v_gene: TRBV16; CDR3aa: CASSRGGRGVYNEQFF
v_gene: TRBV7-9; CDR3aa: CASSFGQYYGYTF
v_gene: TRBV7-2; CDR3aa: CASSLMGRGGELFF
v_gene: TRBV27; CDR3aa: CASSTRTEQETQYF
v_gene: TRBV27; CDR3aa: CASRRGWNNQPQHF
v_gene: TRBV29-1; CDR3aa: CSGQAQENTEAFF
v_gene: TRBV6-1; CDR3aa: CASSEVPPNQPQHF
v_gene: TRBV19; CDR3aa: CASSIQGGQSPLHF
v_gene: TRBV12-3/TRBV12-4; CDR3aa: CASRKRGYGYTF
v_gene: TRBV6-5; CDR3aa: CASSTWTGSDTQYF
v_gene: TRBV7-2; CDR3aa: CASSLRSGDTEAFF
v_gene: TRBV4-1; CDR3aa: CASSQVNRGNTEAFF
v_gene: TRBV7-8; CDR3aa: CASSAAGTTNTGELFF
v_gene: TRBV4-3; CDR3aa: CASSQDFRQPYGYTF
v_gene: TRBV7-9; CDR3aa: CASSPSGKANYGYTF
v_gene: TRBV14; CDR3aa: CASSQGSRSWVVAFF
v_gene: TRBV7-2; CDR3aa: CASSYGTVMNTEAFF
v_gene: TRBV7-2; CDR3aa: CASSPGPQGAVTDTQYF
v_gene: TRBV7-2; CDR3aa: CASSLGNTGELFF
v_gene: TRBV19; CDR3aa: CASSILGTPYEQYF
v_gene: TRBV5-1; CDR3aa: CASSPTDRTDTQYF
v_gene: TRBV4-2; CDR3aa: CASSPGTSGGAVEQFF
v_gene: TRBV19; CDR3aa: CASSTSQENYEQYF
v_gene: TRBV6-5; CDR3aa: CASSQRASNSPLHF